These 2 T cell receptor beta chains were all obtained from the same sample, sequenced in a study of OX40 agonist ivuxolimab in advanced cancers. Data came from immunoSEQ multiplex PCR; TCRdb stores just in-frame clones and leaves some out. There are tens of thousands of clones in the sample; about 95% occur only once, and over 8.5% lies in the top ten. Sample: CD4+ or CD8+ T cells sorted from blood, taken in a trial of the OX40 agonist ivuxolimab. These TCRs come from an adult with an advanced solid tumor such as melanoma, head and neck, liver or kidney cancer.

The chain combines TRBV16 with TRBJ2-7; 8 bases fit TRBD1. Germline-derived CDR1 and CDR2 are KGHSY and FQNENV. The CDR3 totals 13 residues. Trimming cost V 8 bases and J 5 bases; bases outside gene matches: 8. The CDR3 spells CASGGQAANEQYF. The CDR3, as DNA: TGTGCCAGCGGGGGACAGGCGGCCAACGAGCAGTACTTC.

The rearrangement uses TRBV2 and TRBJ2-5; TRBD1 matches at 8 bases. Germline V CDR1 and CDR2: SNHLY, FYNNEI. The CDR3 contains 14 residues. Losses at the gene ends were 1 base for V and 3 bases for J; bases not matched to a gene: 1. In nucleotides, the CDR3 is TGTGCCAGCAGTGAAGGGACAGGGAAAGAGACCCAGTACTTC. Translating it yields CASSEGTGKETQYF.